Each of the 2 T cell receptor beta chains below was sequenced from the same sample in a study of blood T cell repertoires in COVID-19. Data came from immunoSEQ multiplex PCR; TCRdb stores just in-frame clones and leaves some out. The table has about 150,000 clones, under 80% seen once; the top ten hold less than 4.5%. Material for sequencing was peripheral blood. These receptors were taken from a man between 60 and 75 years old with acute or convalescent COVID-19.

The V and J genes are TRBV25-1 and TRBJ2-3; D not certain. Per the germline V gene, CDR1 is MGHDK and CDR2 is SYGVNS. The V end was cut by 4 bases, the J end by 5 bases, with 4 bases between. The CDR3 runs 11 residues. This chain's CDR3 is CASSGLDTQYF. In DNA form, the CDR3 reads TGTGCCAGCAGTGGACTAGATACGCAGTATTTT.

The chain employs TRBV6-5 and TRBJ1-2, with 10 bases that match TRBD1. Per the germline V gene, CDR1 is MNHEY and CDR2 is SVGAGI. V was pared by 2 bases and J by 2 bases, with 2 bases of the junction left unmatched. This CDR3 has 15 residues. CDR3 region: CASSYDRGRNYGYTF. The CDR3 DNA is TGTGCCAGCAGTTACGACAGGGGGCGAAACTATGGCTACACCTTC.